This T cell receptor beta chain was observed in a study of response to subunit inactivated influenza vaccine. This clonotype was counted a single time. Its target is not known. Via MiXCR, TCRdb re-called the RT-PCR reads, giving one row per CDR3 protein. The sample yields fewer than 600,000 distinct CDR3 sequences, less than 7.5% seen once. General study findings and limits: There was a suggestion from the authors that each seasonal influenza vaccination recruits few new T cells.

The sample was PBMCs from blood, taken roughly 24 months after vaccination. The receptor was derived from a man aged 45-69 years who received an inactivated influenza vaccine.

CDR3 sequence: CASSFKGQSTDTQYF. The CDR3, as DNA: TGTGCCAGCAGTTTTAAGGGGCAGAGCACAGATACGCAGTATTTT. The gene calls are TRBV12-3 or TRBV12-4 and TRBJ2-3, with D perhaps TRBD1 (5 bases). V lost 3 bases, J lost 0 bases, and 10 bases lay in between. This CDR3 has 15 residues.